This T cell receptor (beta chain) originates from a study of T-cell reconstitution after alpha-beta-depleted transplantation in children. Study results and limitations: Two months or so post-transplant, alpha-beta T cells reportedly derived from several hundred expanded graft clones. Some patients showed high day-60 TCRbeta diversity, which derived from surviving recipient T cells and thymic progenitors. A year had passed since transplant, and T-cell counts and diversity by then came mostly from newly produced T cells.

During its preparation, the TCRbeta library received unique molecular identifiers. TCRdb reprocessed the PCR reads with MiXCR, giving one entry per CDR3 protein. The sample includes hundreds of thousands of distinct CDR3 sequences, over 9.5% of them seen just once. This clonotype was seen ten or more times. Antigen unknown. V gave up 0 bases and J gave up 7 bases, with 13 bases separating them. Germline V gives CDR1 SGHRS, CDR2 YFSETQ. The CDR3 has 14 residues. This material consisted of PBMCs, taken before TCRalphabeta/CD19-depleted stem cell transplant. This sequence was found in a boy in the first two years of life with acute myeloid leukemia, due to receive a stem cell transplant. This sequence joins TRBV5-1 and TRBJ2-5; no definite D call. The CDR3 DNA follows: TGCGCCAGCAGCTTGGCGGCAGGCCTTGGGACCCAGTACTTC. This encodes CASSLAAGLGTQYF. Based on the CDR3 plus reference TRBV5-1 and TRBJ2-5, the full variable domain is KAGVTQTPRYLIKTRGQQVTLSCSPISGHRSVSWYQQTPGQGLQFLFEYFSETQRNKGNFPGRFSGRQFSNSRSEMNVSTLELGDSALYLCASSLAAGLGTQYFGPGTRLLVL.